One and the same sample provided the 9 T cell receptor beta chains below, sequenced in a study of T cells in Graves' hyperthyroidism and ophthalmopathy. TCR beta CDR3 sequences were amplified from RNA transcripts. HTBI primers were used for first-round RT-PCR of the TCR CDR3. One entry per CDR3 protein, called by TCRdb with MiXCR from the multiplex PCR reads. The profile covers 270,000 or so distinct CDR3 sequences, with less than 30% appearing a single time and about 25% taken by the ten largest. Sequenced input: blood. These receptors originate from a man in his forties with Graves' hyperthyroidism that later progressed to Graves' ophthalmopathy.

The chain carries TRBV7-2 and TRBJ2-4; D gene ambiguous. The V gene's germline CDR1 is SGHTA and CDR2 FQGNSA. V was clipped by 3 bases and J by 1 base, with 4 bases between them. The CDR3 extends over 13 amino acids. The CDR3, as DNA: TGTGCCAGCAGCTTTAGTGCCAAAAACATTCAGTACTTC. Protein sequence: CASSFSAKNIQYF.

A remark on this clonotype: A single base separates this from a much larger clone, so it may be a read error. The chain is built from TRBV3-1 and TRBJ1-2; possibly TRBD1 for D (6 bases). Germline V lookup: CDR1 LGHDT, CDR2 YNNKEL (reference sequence). The CDR3 has 16 residues. The CDR3 region is CASSQEALQGRYDYTF. The CDR3 bases are TGTGCCAGCAGCCAAGAAGCCCTCCAGGGGAGGTATGACTACACCTTC.

This clonotype was counted at least ten times. The rearrangement joins TRBV5-1 to TRBJ2-7, with 10 bases that match TRBD2. In germline, CDR1 is SGHRS, CDR2 YFSETQ. The CDR3 is 14 amino acids. V was clipped by 5 bases and J by 6 bases; unmatched bases: 8. CDR3 residues: CASRTAGGLSEQYF. As DNA, the CDR3 is TGCGCCAGCAGGACAGCGGGAGGGCTCTCCGAGCAGTACTTC.

This clonotype was seen ten or more times. The chain has TRBV19 and TRBJ2-7, with 10 bases identical to TRBD1. The CDR3 is 16 residues long. V trimming: 5 bases; J trimming: 2 bases; junction bases outside the gene matches: 9. The germline gives CDR1 LNHDA, CDR2 SQIVND (reference sequence). CDR3 nucleotides: TGTGCCAGTAGTTCCCACGGGACAGGGGCAGCCTACGAGCAGTACTTC. This translates into CASSSHGTGAAYEQYF.

This clonotype was counted many times. This CDR3 reads CSARGRDRAGTEAFF. CDR3 DNA sequence: TGCAGTGCTAGAGGCAGGGACAGGGCGGGCACTGAAGCTTTCTTT. The V and J genes are TRBV20-1 and TRBJ1-1, with 9 bases that match TRBD1. From germline, CDR1 is DFQATT and CDR2 SNEGSKA (reference sequence). The CDR3 contains 15 residues. V trimming: 1 base; J trimming: 4 bases; junction bases outside the gene matches: 7.

This clonotype has at least ten counts. The chain combines TRBV2 with TRBJ2-1; 10 bases align to TRBD2. V trimming: 7 bases; J trimming: 6 bases; junction bases outside the gene matches: 9. CDR3 length equals 15 residues. CDR1 SNHLY and CDR2 FYNNEI come from the germline V gene. This chain's CDR3 is CASMKVTSGTNEQFF. The CDR3 DNA sequence: TGTGCCAGCATGAAGGTAACTAGCGGGACCAATGAGCAGTTCTTC.

In this sample, this clonotype turned up many times. This chain connects TRBV15 to TRBJ2-2, with a possible D match to TRBD1 (6 bases). CDR1 and CDR2 from the germline V gene are LNHNV and YYDKDF (reference sequence). Trimming cost V 0 bases and J 5 bases, with 13 bases left between them. This CDR3 spans 16 amino acids. CDR3 protein: CATSRDSGARTGELFF. In nucleotides, the CDR3 is TGTGCCACCAGCAGAGATTCAGGGGCGCGGACCGGGGAGCTGTTTTTT.

The CDR3 reads CASSTGQDYGYTF. In DNA form, the CDR3 reads TGTGCCAGCAGTACGGGACAGGATTATGGCTACACCTTC. The chain is built from TRBV12-3 or TRBV12-4 and TRBJ1-2, with 8 positions matching TRBD1. The V segment lost 5 bases and the J segment 5 bases; nucleotides outside the gene matches: 4. CDR3 length: 13 residues.

This chain joins TRBV27 and TRBJ1-1; TRBD1 might be the D (6 bases). In germline, CDR1 is MNHEY, CDR2 SMNVEV (reference sequence). V was shortened by 3 bases and J by 4 bases, with 18 bases between the two germline ends. The CDR3 has 16 residues. The CDR3 region has the DNA TGTGCCAGCAGTTTCGCCGGGCAGGGGTTAATCACTGAAGCTTTCTTT. Its translation: CASSFAGQGLITEAFF.